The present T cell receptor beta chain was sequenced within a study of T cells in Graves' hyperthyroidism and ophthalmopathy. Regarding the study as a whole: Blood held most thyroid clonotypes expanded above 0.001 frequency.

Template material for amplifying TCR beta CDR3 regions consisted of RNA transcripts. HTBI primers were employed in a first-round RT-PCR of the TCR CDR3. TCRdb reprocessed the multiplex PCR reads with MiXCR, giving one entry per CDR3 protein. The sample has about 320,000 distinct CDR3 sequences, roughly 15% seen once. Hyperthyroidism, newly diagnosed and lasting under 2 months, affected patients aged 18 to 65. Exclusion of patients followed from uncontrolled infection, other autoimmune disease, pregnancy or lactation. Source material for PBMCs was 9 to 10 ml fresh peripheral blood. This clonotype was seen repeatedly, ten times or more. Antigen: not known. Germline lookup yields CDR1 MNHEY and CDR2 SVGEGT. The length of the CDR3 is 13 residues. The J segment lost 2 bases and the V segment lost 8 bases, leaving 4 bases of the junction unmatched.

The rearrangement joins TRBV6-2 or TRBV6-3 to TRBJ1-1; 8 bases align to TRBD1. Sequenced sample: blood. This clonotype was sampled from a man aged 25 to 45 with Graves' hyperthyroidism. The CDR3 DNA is TGTGCCAGCTTCGACAGGGGCAACACTGAAGCTTTCTTT. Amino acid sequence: CASFDRGNTEAFF.